This TCR beta chain was sequenced during a study of T cell responses to AZD1222 COVID-19 vaccine. Findings of the study overall: Spike-specific TCR repertoires showed rising breadth and depth after two AZD1222 doses.

The assay was immunoSEQ multiplex PCR, and TCRdb's table has in-frame clones only and misses some. The sample holds about 170,000 clones, around 88% seen once. This CDR3 has 16 residues. V shed 4 bases and J 8 bases; nucleotides not matched to a gene: 13. The V gene's germline CDR1 is LGHDT and CDR2 YNNKEL (reference sequence). A note on this clone: The antigen is unknown.

The V gene is TRBV3-1 (or the pseudogene TRBV3-2), the J gene TRBJ2-1, with 8 bases aligning to TRBD2. The TCR sequence derives from an adult who received the AZD1222 COVID-19 vaccine. The specimen comprised peripheral blood, sampled 28 days after the second AZD1222 dose. Here the CDR3 DNA reads TGTGCCAGCAGCCCCACCGGGGGGGGGCGGCGGGATGAGCAGTTCTTC. The encoded protein is CASSPTGGGRRDEQFF.